This T cell receptor beta chain was documented in a study of follicular helper T cells after annual influenza vaccination (dated by TCRdb to about 2017). Broadly, across the study: After each seasonal influenza vaccination, blood was collected on days 0, 7 and 28. To study recall of cTfh clones, some subjects were followed across successive annual vaccinations spanning the 2013-2014, 2014-2015 and 2015-2016 seasons. One week after vaccination, a second recruited cohort of more than nine subjects (Table S1) displayed a similar ICOS+CD38+ cTfh response. Multi-year samples were available from six subjects, with four subjects covering two vaccination seasons and two subjects covering three seasons. The 2015 samples were processed right after collection, while the 2013-2014 samples were cryopreserved.

Taken from the germline V gene (reference sequence), the CDR1 and CDR2 loops are GTSNPN and SVGIG. The CDR3 has 13 amino acids, counting the end cysteine and phenylalanine. Left in the record is the CDR3 DNA by itself, 39 bases read in frame from the first base. Clipping removes 0 bases from V and 6 bases from J, with 4 as the unmatched junction base count. Concerning this clone: There is no known antigen for this receptor. Per-nucleotide qualities are absent, and no much larger clonotype sits a single base away.

To prepare the library, the immunoSEQ multiplex PCR assay was applied. Adaptive Biotechnologies carried out TCRB amplification, library preparation, sequencing and preliminary bioinformatics at Survey level resolution. TCRB sequencing used multiplex PCR amplification of genomic DNA from sorted cTfh populations. For the original study's pipeline: Clonality was calculated in R as 1 minus normalized Shannon entropy, and the Gini index was calculated with the R package ineq. Overlap score was defined as the summed counts of shared sequences divided by the total counts of all sequences in both compared samples. Shared-clonotype significance used Fisher's exact test assuming a theoretical repertoire of 10^7 TCRB sequences. Drawn from immuneACCESS, this table holds only the in-frame rearrangements with V and J called that TCRdb kept. Clones are partly lost; checked studies trace under half to an unresolved V gene and leave the rest unexplained. V and J calls and clone size are those listed in that table; D and trimming were worked out from the DNA. This sample lists approximately 10,000 clones; roughly 80% were detected once. The top ten constitute 0.47% of the sample.

This specimen's time point label, per the study, means: 2015-2016 season, 7 days after influenza vaccination. Seasonal inactivated influenza vaccine (Fluvarix) was administered to adults, and sorted blood CD4 subsets were tracked by TCRB sequencing before and after vaccination. To be eligible, subjects had to live in the community and must not have received influenza vaccine in the previous 6 months. Reasons for exclusion included contraindications to influenza vaccine, substance abuse, HIV/AIDS, active malignancy, immunomodulatory medication, and active illness such as respiratory infection. At each time point, about 35 to 110 mL of blood was collected. Non-naive CD4+CXCR5+PD-1+ cells were defined as circulating Tfh and were sorted into ICOS+CD38+ and ICOS-CD38- fractions. Either Ficoll-Paque PLUS or SepMate separation was used to isolate PBMC. Cell subsets were sorted from PBMC on a BD FACS Aria before DNA extraction.

The investigation overall reported the following: Because only roughly 9.5-20% of the analyzed cells gave productive TCRB sequences, there was no way to sample rare clonotypes. Successive annual vaccinations recalled a recurring oligoclonal ICOS+CD38+ cTfh response that included tetramer and AIM influenza-specific clonotypes. ICOS+CD38+ cTfh clonality correlated with the frequency of that population, and its change correlated with the change in circulating plasmablast frequency. Day 7 ICOS+CD38+ clones were most often found later in ICOS-CD38- cTfh, suggesting that subset may serve as a memory reservoir.

The sequence came from an adult who received the influenza vaccine. The sequence is built from TRBV30 and TRBJ2-7; 8 of the junction bases match TRBD2. Sequenced here: CXCR5+ CD38- circulating T follicular helper cells from blood, sampled 7 days after influenza vaccination. The sample's cell subset or site label, decoded: circulating Tfh, non-naive CD4+CXCR5+PD-1+ (ICOS+CD38+ or ICOS-CD38-). The nucleotide sequence reads as follows: TGTGCCTGGAGTGTTGCGGGGGGCGGCGAGCAGTACTTC. It translates as CAWSVAGGGEQYF.